This T cell receptor beta chain was obtained from a study of beta chain features in type 1 diabetes. Study in general: Taken together, all samples contributed nearly 110 million examined sorted cells.

Central memory, naive, regulatory and stem cell-like memory CD4+ cells were sorted by CD45RO/CCR7/CD25/CD127/CD95/CD27. Study-level points and caveats: A potential influence of HLA type upon TCRB rearrangement remained unresolved herein. All four CD4+ subsets from Type 1 diabetes patients carried moderately but significantly shorter TCRB CDR3s. PCR might show a preference for shorter templates, equally across patients and controls.

As every portion of the isolated RNA was reverse transcribed, the sequencing read expressed TCRB transcripts. Measured with immunoSEQ multiplex PCR; TCRdb has only the in-frame clones, and not every one. Of about 260,000 clones listed, just over 20% were seen once; the top ten hold about 0.028%. The CDR3 extends over 15 amino acids. V was clipped by 0 bases and J by 5 bases, with 15 bases between them. Germline CDR1 SGDLS, CDR2 YYNGEE. This clone was counted between two and nine times. The antigen is unknown. Input material: naive CD4+ T cells from blood. This chain uses TRBV9 with TRBJ2-7, with a possible D match to TRBD1 (5 bases). This clonotype was sampled from a woman aged 40 to 55 with type 1 diabetes. CDR3 sequence (DNA): TGTGCCAGCAGCGTAGGGCTAGGGGCAACCCACGAGCAGTACTTC. It yields the protein CASSVGLGATHEQYF.